This T cell receptor (beta chain) stems from a study of T cell clonotyping in hematopoietic cell transplantation. Findings of the study overall: Higher Inverse Simpson Index values in graft donor and pretransplant recipient predicted broader posttransplant TCR diversity. At the given depth, recipient repertoires were over 95% de novo clonotypes.

Assay used: immunoSEQ multiplex PCR; TCRdb lists only in-frame clones, some missing. The sample lists roughly 30,000 clones, 82% occurring once. Time point described: recipient sample about 28 days before transplant, after cytoreduction. Per germline, CDR1 MNHEY and CDR2 SMNVEV (reference sequence). V was shortened by 1 base and J by 7 bases, with 10 bases between the two germline ends. This CDR3 has 14 residues. Note on this clone: The antigen remains undetermined.

Sequenced material: peripheral blood mononuclear cells, taken before stem cell transplant. The TCR was taken from a man between 35 and 55 years old with acute myeloid leukemia. Some clones in this sample may be carry-over from other donors' samples. The chain has TRBV27 and TRBJ1-4, with TRBD1 as a possible D gene (6 bases). CDR3 amino acids: CASSLWGGAEKLFF. CDR3 nucleotides: TGTGCCAGCAGTTTATGGGGGGGGGCTGAAAAACTGTTTTTT.